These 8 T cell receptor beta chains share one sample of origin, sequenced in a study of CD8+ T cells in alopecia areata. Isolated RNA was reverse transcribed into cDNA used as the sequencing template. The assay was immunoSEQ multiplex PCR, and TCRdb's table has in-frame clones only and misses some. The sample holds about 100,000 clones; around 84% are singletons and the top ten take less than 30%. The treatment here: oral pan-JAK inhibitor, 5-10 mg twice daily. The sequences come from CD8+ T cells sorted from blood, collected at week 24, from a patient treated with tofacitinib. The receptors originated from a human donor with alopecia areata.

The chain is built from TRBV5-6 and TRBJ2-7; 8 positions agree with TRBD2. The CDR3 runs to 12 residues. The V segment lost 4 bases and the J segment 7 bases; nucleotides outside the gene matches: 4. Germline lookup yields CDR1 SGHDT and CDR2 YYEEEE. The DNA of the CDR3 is TGTGCCAGCAGCGCTAGCGGGTTAGAGCAGTACTTC. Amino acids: CASSASGLEQYF.

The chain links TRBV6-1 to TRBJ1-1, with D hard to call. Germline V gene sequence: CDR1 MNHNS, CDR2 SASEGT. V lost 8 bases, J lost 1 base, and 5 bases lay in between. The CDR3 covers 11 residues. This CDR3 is CASWGNTEAFF. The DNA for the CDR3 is TGTGCCAGCTGGGGGAACACTGAAGCTTTCTTT.

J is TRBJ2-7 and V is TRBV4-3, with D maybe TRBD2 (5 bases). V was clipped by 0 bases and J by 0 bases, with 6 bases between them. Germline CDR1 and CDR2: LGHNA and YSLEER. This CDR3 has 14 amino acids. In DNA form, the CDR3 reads TGCGCCAGCAGCCAAGACGGGGACTCCTACGAGCAGTACTTC. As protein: CASSQDGDSYEQYF.

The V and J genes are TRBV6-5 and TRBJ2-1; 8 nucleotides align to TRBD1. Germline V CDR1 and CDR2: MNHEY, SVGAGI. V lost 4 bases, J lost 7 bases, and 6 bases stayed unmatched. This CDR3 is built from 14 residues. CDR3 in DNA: TGTGCCAGCAGTTCCGCGGGACAGGTAAATGAGCAGTTCTTC. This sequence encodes CASSSAGQVNEQFF.

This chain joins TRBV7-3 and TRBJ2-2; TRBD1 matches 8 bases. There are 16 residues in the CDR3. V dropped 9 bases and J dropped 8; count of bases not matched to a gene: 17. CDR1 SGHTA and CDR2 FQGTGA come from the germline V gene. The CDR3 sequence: CASTLRPDRVSGELFF. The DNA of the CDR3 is TGTGCCAGTACTCTCAGGCCGGACAGGGTATCGGGGGAGCTGTTTTTT.

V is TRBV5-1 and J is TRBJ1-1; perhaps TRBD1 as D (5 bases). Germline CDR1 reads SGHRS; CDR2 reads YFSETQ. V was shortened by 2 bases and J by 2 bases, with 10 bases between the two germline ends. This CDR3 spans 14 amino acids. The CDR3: CASSFRVLNTEAFF. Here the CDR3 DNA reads TGCGCCAGCAGCTTCAGGGTTCTCAACACTGAAGCTTTCTTT.

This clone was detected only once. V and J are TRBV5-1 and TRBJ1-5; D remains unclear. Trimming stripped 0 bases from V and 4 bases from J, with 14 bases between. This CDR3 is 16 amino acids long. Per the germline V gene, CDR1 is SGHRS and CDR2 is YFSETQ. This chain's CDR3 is CASSLAPGSPNQPQHF. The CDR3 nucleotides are TGCGCCAGCAGCTTGGCCCCGGGCTCCCCGAATCAGCCCCAGCATTTT.

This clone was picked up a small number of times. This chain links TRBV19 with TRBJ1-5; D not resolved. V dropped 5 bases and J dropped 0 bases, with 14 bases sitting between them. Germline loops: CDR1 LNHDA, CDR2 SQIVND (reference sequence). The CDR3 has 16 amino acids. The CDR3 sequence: CASSAFTTASNQPQHF. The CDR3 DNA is TGTGCCAGTAGTGCATTTACCACTGCTAGCAATCAGCCCCAGCATTTT.